This T cell receptor beta chain was captured in a study of human T cells and chemical hapten exposure. As for the study in general: Patients were given diphenylcyclopropenone on the scalp weekly across the roughly 25-week study. Affected patients, primarily female, had alopecia areata, totalis or universalis.

Described time point: patch test 1, 2 weeks after DPC sensitization. As for treatment: therapeutic diphenylcyclopropenone sensitization with weekly scalp DPC. Blood draws preceded each patch test application. Non-pregnant alopecia patients aged 18 to 70, suitable for DPC therapy. MiXCR was run by TCRdb on the RACE reads, yielding one entry per CDR3 protein. The sample contains more than 65,000 distinct CDR3 sequences, 32% of which appear only once. Trimming removed 4 bases from V and 0 bases from J; junction bases left unmatched: 4. The CDR3 sequence is 15 residues long. The V gene's germline CDR1 is ENHRY and CDR2 SYGVKD.

The sample was whole blood, taken in connection with sensitization to the hapten diphenylcyclopropenone (DPC). The V and J genes are TRBV10-3 and TRBJ2-3, with 7 bases aligning to TRBD1. This clonotype was sampled from a middle-aged man with alopecia areata. Some clones in this sample may be carry-over from other donors' samples. In nucleotides, the CDR3 is TGTGCCATCAGTGGGAAGGGACAGAGCACAGATACGCAGTATTTT. Translating it yields CAISGKGQSTDTQYF.